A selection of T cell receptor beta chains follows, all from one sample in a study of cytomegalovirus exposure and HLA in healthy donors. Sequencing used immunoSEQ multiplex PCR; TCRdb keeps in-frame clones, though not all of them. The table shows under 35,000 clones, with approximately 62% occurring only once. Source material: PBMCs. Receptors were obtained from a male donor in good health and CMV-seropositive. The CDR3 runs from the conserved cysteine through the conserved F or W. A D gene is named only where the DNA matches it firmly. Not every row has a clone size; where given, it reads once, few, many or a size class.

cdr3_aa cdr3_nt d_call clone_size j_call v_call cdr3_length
CASSYGGWGNSPLHF TGTGCCAGCAGTTACGGGGGTTGGGGGAATTCACCCCTCCACTTT . . TRBJ1-6 TRBV7-3 15
CAWRRATQTEAFF TGTGCCTGGAGGAGGGCCACGCAAACTGAAGCTTTCTTT . . TRBJ1-1 TRBV30 13
CASSYGAGNTIYF TGTGCCAGCAGTTACGGAGCTGGAAACACCATATATTTT . . TRBJ1-3 TRBV6-6 13
CASSTTGGADYGYTF TGCGCCAGCAGCACCACAGGGGGCGCGGACTATGGCTACACCTTC TRBD1 medium-sized TRBJ1-2 TRBV5-1 15
CATSRDYREAFF TGTGCCACCAGCAGAGATTACCGGGAAGCTTTCTTT . . TRBJ1-1 TRBV15 12
CASPRESYEQYF TGTGCCAGTCCCCGGGAGTCCTACGAGCAGTACTTC . few TRBJ2-7 TRBV6-1 12
CASSLEQLNTGELFF TGTGCCAGCAGTTTAGAACAGTTAAACACCGGGGAGCTGTTTTTT . . TRBJ2-2 TRBV27 15
CSVAGLNQPQHF TGCAGCGTTGCAGGCCTCAATCAGCCCCAGCATTTT . . TRBJ1-5 TRBV29-1 12
CSVDATSGTYEQYF TGCAGCGTTGATGCAACTAGCGGGACGTACGAGCAGTACTTC TRBD2 few TRBJ2-7 TRBV29-1 14
CASSAPRNEQFF TGCGCCAGCAGTGCGCCGCGGAATGAGCAGTTCTTC . . TRBJ2-1 TRBV10-2 12
CASNLGGTGSYEQYF TGTGCCAGCAACTTGGGTGGGACAGGCTCCTACGAGCAGTACTTC TRBD1 . TRBJ2-7 TRBV6-1 15
CAWTGAGPSYEQYF TGTGCCTGGACCGGGGCGGGGCCCTCCTACGAGCAGTACTTC . . TRBJ2-7 TRBV30 14
CAWSVPHRGNYEQYF TGTGCCTGGAGTGTACCCCACAGGGGGAACTACGAGCAGTACTTC TRBD1 . TRBJ2-7 TRBV30 15
CASSLQGGPFFYGYTF TGTGCCAGCAGTTTACAGGGGGGCCCCTTCTTCTATGGCTACACCTTC TRBD1 . TRBJ1-2 TRBV6-6 16